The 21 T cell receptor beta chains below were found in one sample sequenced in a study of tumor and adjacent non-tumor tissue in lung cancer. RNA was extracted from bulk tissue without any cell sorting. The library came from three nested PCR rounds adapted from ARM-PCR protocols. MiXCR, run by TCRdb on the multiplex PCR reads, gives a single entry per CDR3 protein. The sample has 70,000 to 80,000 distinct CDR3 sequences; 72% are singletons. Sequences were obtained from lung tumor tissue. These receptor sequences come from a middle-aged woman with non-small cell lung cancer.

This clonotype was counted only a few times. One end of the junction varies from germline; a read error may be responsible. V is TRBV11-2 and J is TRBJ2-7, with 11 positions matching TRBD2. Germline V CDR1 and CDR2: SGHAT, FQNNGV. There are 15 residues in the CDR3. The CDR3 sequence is CASSHPGTSGCEQYF. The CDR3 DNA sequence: TGTGCCAGTAGCCACCCCGGGACTAGCGGATGCGAGCAGTATTTC.

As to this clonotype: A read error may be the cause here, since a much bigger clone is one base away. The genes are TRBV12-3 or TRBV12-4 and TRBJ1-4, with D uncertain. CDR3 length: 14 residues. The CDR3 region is CTSSPIDSNEKLFF. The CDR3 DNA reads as TGTACCAGCAGCCCCATAGATTCTAATGAAAAACTGTTTTTT.

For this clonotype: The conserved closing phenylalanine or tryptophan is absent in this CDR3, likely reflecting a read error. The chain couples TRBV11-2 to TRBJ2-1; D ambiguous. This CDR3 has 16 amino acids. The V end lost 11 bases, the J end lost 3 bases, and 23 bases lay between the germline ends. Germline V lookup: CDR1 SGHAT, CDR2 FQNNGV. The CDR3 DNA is TGTGCCTACAGCTTAAAGTGGTCCAGCGACTACAATGAGCAGTTCTTA. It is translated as CAYSLKWSSDYNEQFL.

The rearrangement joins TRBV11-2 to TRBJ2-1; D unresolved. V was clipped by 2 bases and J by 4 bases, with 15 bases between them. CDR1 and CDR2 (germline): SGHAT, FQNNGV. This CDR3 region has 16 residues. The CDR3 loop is CASSLRWSSNYNEQFF. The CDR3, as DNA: TGTGCCAGCAGCTTAAGGTGGTCCAGCAATTACAATGAGCAGTTCTTC.

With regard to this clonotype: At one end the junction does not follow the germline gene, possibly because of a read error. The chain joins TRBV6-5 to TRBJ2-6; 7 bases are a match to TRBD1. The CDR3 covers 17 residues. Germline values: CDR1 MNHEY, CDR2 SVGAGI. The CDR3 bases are TGTGCCAGCAGTTACGGGATAGGGGGCTCTGGGGCCAACGTCCTGACTTTT. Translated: CASSYGIGGSGANVLTF.

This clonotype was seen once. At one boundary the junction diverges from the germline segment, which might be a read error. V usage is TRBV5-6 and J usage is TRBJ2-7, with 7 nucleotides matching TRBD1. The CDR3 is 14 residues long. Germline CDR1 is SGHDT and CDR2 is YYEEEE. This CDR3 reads CASTVQGFSYGQYF. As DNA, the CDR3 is TGTGCCAGCACGGTACAGGGGTTCTCCTACGGGCAGTACTTC.

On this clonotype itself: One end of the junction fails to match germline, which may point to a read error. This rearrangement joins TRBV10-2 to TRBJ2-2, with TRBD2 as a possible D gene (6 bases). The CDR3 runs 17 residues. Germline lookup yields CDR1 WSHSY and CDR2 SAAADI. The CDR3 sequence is CSSSLIEAAGTSRELFF. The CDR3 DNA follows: TGCTCCAGCAGCCTAATAGAAGCAGCGGGTACATCCCGGGAGCTGTTTTTT.

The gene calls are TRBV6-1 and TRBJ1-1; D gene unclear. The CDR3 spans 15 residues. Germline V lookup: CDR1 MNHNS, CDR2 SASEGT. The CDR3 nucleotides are TGTGTTAGCAGTAATACCGCAAGATCTGGCACTGAAGCTTTCTTT. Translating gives CVSSNTARSGTEAFF.

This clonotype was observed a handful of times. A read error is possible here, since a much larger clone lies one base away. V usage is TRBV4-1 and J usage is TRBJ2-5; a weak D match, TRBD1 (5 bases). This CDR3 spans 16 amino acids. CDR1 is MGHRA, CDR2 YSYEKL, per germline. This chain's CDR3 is CASNQDGRGRWETQYF. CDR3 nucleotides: TGCGCCAGCAACCAAGATGGAAGGGGCAGGTGGGAGACCCAGTACTTC.

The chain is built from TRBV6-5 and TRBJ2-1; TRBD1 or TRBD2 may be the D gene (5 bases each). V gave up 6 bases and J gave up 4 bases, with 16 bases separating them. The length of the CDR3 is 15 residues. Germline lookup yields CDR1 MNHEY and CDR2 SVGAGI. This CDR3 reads CASRPTIGAYNEQFF. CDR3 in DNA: TGTGCCAGCAGACCTACTATCGGGGCTTACAATGAGCAGTTCTTC.

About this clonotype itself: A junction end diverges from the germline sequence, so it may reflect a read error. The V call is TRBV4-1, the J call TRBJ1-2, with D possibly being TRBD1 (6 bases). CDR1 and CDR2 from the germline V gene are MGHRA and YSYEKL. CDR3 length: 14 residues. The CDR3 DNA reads TGCTCCTGCAGCCAGGTCAGGGGATTAGGCGGCTACACATTC. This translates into CSCSQVRGLGGYTF.

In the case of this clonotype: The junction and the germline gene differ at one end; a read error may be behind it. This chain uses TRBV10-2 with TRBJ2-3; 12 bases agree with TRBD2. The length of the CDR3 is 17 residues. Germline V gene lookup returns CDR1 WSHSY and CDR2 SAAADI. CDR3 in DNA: TGCGCCAGCAGTGAGGTGAAGGGACTAGCGGGTCCAGATACACAGTATTTT. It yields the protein CASSEVKGLAGPDTQYF.

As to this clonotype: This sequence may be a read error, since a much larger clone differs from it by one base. The DNA for the CDR3 is TGTGCCAGCAGCAATAGCGGGAGGGGGCATACGCAGTATTTT. This sequence encodes CASSNSGRGHTQYF. This chain connects TRBV21-1 to TRBJ2-3; the table's D call of TRBD2 was not tested on the DNA. TRBV21-1 is a recognized pseudogene. The CDR3 contains 14 residues.

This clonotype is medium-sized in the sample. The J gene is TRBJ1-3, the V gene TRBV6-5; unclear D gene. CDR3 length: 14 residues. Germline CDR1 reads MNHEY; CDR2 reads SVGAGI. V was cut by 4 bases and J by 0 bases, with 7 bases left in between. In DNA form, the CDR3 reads TGTGCCAGCAGTTCCCGGGTCTCTGGAAACACCATATATTTT. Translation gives CASSSRVSGNTIYF.

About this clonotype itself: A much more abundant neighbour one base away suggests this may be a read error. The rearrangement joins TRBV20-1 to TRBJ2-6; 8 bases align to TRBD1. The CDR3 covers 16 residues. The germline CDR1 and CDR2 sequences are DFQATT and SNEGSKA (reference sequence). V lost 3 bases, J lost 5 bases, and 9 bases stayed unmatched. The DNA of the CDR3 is TGCAGTGCTAGGAGGCAGGGGGCGCCCTGGGCCAACGTCCTGACTTTC. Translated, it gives CSARRQGAPWANVLTF.

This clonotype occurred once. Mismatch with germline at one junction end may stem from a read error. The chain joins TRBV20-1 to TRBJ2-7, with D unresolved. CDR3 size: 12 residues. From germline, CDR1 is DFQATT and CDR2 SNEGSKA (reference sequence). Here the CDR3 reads CGARCGSPGVLF. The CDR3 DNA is TGCGGTGCTAGATGCGGCAGTCCTGGGGTTCTTTTC.

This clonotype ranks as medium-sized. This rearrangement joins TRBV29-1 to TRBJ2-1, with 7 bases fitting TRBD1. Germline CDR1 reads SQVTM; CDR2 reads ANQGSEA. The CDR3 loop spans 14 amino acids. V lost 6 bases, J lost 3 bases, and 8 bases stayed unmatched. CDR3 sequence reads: CSVSGQSVYNEQFF. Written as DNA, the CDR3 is TGCAGCGTCTCGGGACAGAGCGTCTACAATGAGCAGTTCTTC.

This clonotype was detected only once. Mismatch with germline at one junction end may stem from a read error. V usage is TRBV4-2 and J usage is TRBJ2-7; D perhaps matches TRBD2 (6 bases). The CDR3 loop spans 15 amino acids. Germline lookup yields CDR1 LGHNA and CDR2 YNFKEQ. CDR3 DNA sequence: TGTGCCAGCAGCCAAGATCAGGACGGGGGTTACGAGCAGTACTTT. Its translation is CASSQDQDGGYEQYF.

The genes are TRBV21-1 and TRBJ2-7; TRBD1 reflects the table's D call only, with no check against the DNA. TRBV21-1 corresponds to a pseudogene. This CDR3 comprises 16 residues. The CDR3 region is CASSKVRDRGDRWQYF. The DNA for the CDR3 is TGTGCTAGCAGCAAAGTGCGAGACAGGGGGGACCGTTGGCAGTACTTC.

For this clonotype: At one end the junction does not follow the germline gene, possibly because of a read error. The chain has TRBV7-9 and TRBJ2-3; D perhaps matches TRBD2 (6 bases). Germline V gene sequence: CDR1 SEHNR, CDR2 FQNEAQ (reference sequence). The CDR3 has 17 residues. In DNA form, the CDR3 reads TGTGCCATCAGCGGCCCGGGATTAGGAGGGCCCACAGATACGCAGTATTTT. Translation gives CAISGPGLGGPTDTQYF. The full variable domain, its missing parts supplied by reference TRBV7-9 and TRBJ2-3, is DTGVSQNPRHKITKRGQNVTFRCDPISEHNRLYWYRQTLGQGPEFLTYFQNEAQLEKSRLLSDRFSAERPKGSFSTLEIQRTEQGDSAMYLCAISGPGLGGPTDTQYFGPGTRLTVL.

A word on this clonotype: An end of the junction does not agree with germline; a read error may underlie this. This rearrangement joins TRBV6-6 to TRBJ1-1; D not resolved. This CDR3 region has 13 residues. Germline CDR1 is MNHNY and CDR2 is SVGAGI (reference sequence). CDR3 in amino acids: CANIFRLNIEAFF. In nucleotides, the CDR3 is TGTGCCAACATTTTCAGATTGAACATTGAAGCTTTCTTT.